This TCR beta chain comes out of a study of cytomegalovirus exposure and HLA in healthy donors. In the case of this clone: What it recognizes is unknown.

A multiplex PCR was run with 60 Vbeta primers and 13 Jbeta primers. Sequenced by immunoSEQ multiplex PCR; TCRdb stores in-frame clones only, minus some. This sample carries approximately 190,000 clones, over 70% of them seen once, and the ten largest clones take around 1.2%. The V gene end was trimmed by 6 bases and the J gene end by 8 bases; junction bases not matched to a gene: 7. This CDR3 contains 13 residues. Germline CDR1 and CDR2: MNHEY and SMNVEV (reference sequence). Study observations and caveats: CMV serostatus was the only recorded immune exposure for donors. A few V segments could not be told apart, such as TRBV6-2 and TRBV6-3, and were left out.

The rearrangement uses TRBV27 and TRBJ1-2, with 9 positions matching TRBD1. The clonotype comes from a man aged 25-45 years in good health and CMV-seronegative. Source material: PBMCs. This chain's CDR3 is CASRQQGARGYTF. In DNA, the CDR3 is TGTGCCAGCAGACAACAGGGGGCGAGGGGCTACACCTTC.